This entry lists 21 T cell receptor beta chains sequenced from one sample in a study of response to subunit inactivated influenza vaccine. TCRdb independently ran MiXCR on the RT-PCR reads; one entry per CDR3 protein. The repertoire has 150,000 to 200,000 distinct CDR3 sequences, approximately 10% of them found once; the top ten carry around 12%. This specimen was non-naive T cells sorted from PBMCs, taken 40 to 50 days after vaccination. The receptors originated from a man over 45 who received an inactivated influenza vaccine.

This clonotype was recorded a few times. The chain is built from TRBV6-1 and TRBJ1-4; no firm D call. The CDR3 spans 14 residues. The ends were cut back, 1 base at V and 4 bases at J, with 7 bases in the middle. Germline V gene data show CDR1 as MNHNS and CDR2 as SASEGT. The CDR3: CASSEGVFNEKLFF. The CDR3 DNA follows: TGTGCCAGCAGTGAAGGAGTTTTTAATGAAAAACTGTTTTTT.

The chain has TRBV28 and TRBJ2-7; no firm D call. Germline CDR1 reads MDHEN; CDR2 reads SYDVKM. The V end was cut by 2 bases, the J end by 7 bases, with 9 bases between. This CDR3 is built from 12 residues. This CDR3 is CASSLADLEQYF. The CDR3 bases are TGTGCCAGCAGTTTAGCGGATCTTGAGCAGTACTTC.

The chain is built from TRBV4-1 and TRBJ2-1; the match to TRBD2 covers 13 bases. The CDR3 contains 17 residues. CDR1 and CDR2 from the germline V gene are MGHRA and YSYEKL. The junction had 8 bases not matched to a gene; V was cut back by 4 bases and J by 5 bases. In DNA form, the CDR3 reads TGCGCCAGCAGCCTCCGACTAGCGGGGGGTCCTCACAATGAGCAGTTCTTC. Translated, it gives CASSLRLAGGPHNEQFF.

To note about this clonotype: This may be a read error, as it is one base from a much larger clone. The V call is TRBV7-6, the J call TRBJ2-1, with 7 bases lining up with TRBD2. The germline CDR1 and CDR2 sequences are SGHVS and FNYEAQ. This CDR3 has 15 amino acids. CDR3 sequence (DNA): TGTGCCATCAGCCTATCCGGGACTAACTACAATGAGCAGTTCTTC. The encoded protein is CAISLSGTNYNEQFF.

This clonotype occurred a few times. This chain uses TRBV7-8 with TRBJ1-3; a weak D match, TRBD1 (5 bases). CDR3 length: 16 residues. The ends were cut back, 2 bases at V and 0 bases at J, with 11 bases in the middle. From germline, CDR1 is SGHVS and CDR2 FQNEAQ. The chain's CDR3 is CASSLRRGTSGNTIYF. Written as DNA, the CDR3 is TGTGCCAGCAGCTTACGGCGGGGCACCTCTGGAAACACCATATATTTT.

In this sample, this clonotype turned up a few times. The chain has TRBV12-3 or TRBV12-4 and TRBJ2-1; 7 bases are a match to TRBD2. J gave up 12 bases and V 5 bases, and 7 bases lay outside the gene matches. CDR3 length: 12 amino acids. The CDR3 DNA follows: TGTGCCAGCAGTATCAGGACTAGTCGGCAGTTCTTC. Translated: CASSIRTSRQFF.

The CDR3 loop is CASTRGLGYNEQFF. In DNA, the CDR3 is TGTGCCAGCACTAGAGGCCTCGGGTACAATGAGCAGTTCTTC. The chain has TRBV28 and TRBJ2-1; the D is unclear. CDR3 length equals 14 residues. Germline V gene sequence: CDR1 MDHEN, CDR2 SYDVKM. Trimming shortened V by 7 bases and J by 4 bases, and 14 bases separated the two germline ends.

This sequence joins TRBV6-5 and TRBJ1-2; D perhaps matches TRBD1 (5 bases). The CDR3 loop spans 14 amino acids. Germline CDR1 is MNHEY and CDR2 is SVGAGI. Trimming removed 0 bases from V and 7 bases from J, with 12 bases in between. The CDR3, as DNA: TGTGCCAGCAGTTACTCGAAAGGCGGGGGTGGCTACACCTTC. As protein: CASSYSKGGGGYTF.

This rearrangement joins TRBV20-1 to TRBJ2-1, with D possibly TRBD2 on 6 matching bases. The CDR3 runs to 16 residues. Trimming removed 6 bases at V and 2 bases at J, with 20 bases between. The germline V gene encodes CDR1 DFQATT and CDR2 SNEGSKA (reference sequence). In DNA, the CDR3 is TGCAGTGCCTCAGATCCGGCGGGACTCACCTACAATGAGCAGTTCTTC. Translated, it gives CSASDPAGLTYNEQFF.

This clonotype was observed at least ten times. The rearrangement links TRBV21-1 to TRBJ1-3; the table assigns TRBD1, which was not confirmed against the DNA. TRBV21-1 represents a pseudogene. This CDR3 has 16 amino acids. The CDR3, as DNA: TGTGCCAGCAGCAACGGACAGGAGAGCTCTGGAAACACCATATATTTT. It specifies CASSNGQESSGNTIYF.

This chain connects TRBV5-6 to TRBJ1-2; 8 bases are a match to TRBD1. V was pared by 4 bases and J by 3 bases, with 8 bases of the junction left unmatched. CDR3 length: 15 amino acids. Germline lookup yields CDR1 SGHDT and CDR2 YYEEEE. The CDR3: CASSPPGGSHYGYTF. DNA of the CDR3: TGTGCCAGCAGCCCACCAGGGGGCTCTCACTATGGCTACACCTTC.

The J gene is TRBJ2-1, the V gene TRBV6-1; 8 nucleotides line up with TRBD1. The CDR3 extends over 14 amino acids. J gave up 2 bases and V 7 bases, and 4 bases lay outside the gene matches. The germline V gene encodes CDR1 MNHNS and CDR2 SASEGT. As DNA, the CDR3 is TGTGCCAGCACCTCAGGGGGCCCCTACAATGAGCAGTTCTTC. It codes for CASTSGGPYNEQFF.

This chain uses TRBV6-2 or TRBV6-3 with TRBJ2-7, with 9 bases fitting TRBD2. This CDR3 region has 15 residues. Germline CDR1 and CDR2: MNHEY and SVGEGT. The V gene end was trimmed by 6 bases and the J gene end by 0 bases; junction bases not matched to a gene: 6. The CDR3 loop reads CASRRTSESSYEQYF. The DNA of the CDR3 is TGTGCCAGCAGAAGGACTAGCGAAAGCTCCTACGAGCAGTACTTC.

In this sample, this clonotype turned up many times. The V gene is TRBV29-1, the J gene TRBJ2-3; tentatively, D is TRBD1 or TRBD2 (5 bases each). CDR3 length: 11 residues. Germline CDR1 and CDR2: SQVTM and ANQGSEA. The V gene lost 6 bases and the J gene lost 1 base, with 5 bases spanning the gap. The CDR3 reads CSVGRTDTQYF. CDR3 sequence (DNA): TGCAGCGTGGGACGCACAGATACGCAGTATTTT.

The chain links TRBV20-1 to TRBJ2-4; a weak D match, TRBD1 (6 bases). This CDR3 is 21 amino acids long. Looked up from germline, CDR1 is DFQATT and CDR2 is SNEGSKA (reference sequence). With 0 bases removed from V and 4 bases from J, the gap between germline ends came to 31 bases. The CDR3 sequence is CSARDEVFGRGYFEGKNIQYF. The CDR3 DNA reads TGCAGTGCTAGAGATGAAGTATTCGGCAGGGGTTATTTTGAAGGGAAAAACATTCAGTACTTC.

This clonotype has just a few counts. The chain is built from TRBV29-1 and TRBJ2-1, with TRBD2 matching 9 bases. The CDR3 has 14 amino acids. Unmatched junction bases numbered 7, after V lost 4 bases and J lost 6 bases. Germline CDR1 SQVTM, CDR2 ANQGSEA. CDR3 region: CSVAWLAGRNEQFF. CDR3 nucleotide sequence: TGCAGCGTTGCCTGGCTAGCGGGACGCAATGAGCAGTTCTTC.

The V and J genes are TRBV5-1 and TRBJ1-1; D gene uncertain. Between the trimmed V and J ends, which lost 0 bases and 4 bases, there was a span of 10 bases. The CDR3 spans 14 residues. Germline-derived CDR1 and CDR2 are SGHRS and YFSETQ. The CDR3 DNA is TGCGCCAGCAGCTTGGCCCGGTTGGGCACTGAAGCTTTCTTT. Protein product: CASSLARLGTEAFF.

The chain carries TRBV5-1 and TRBJ2-1; 12 bases match TRBD2. CDR3 length: 18 amino acids. Germline CDR1 and CDR2: SGHRS and YFSETQ. The V gene end was trimmed by 3 bases and the J gene end by 4 bases; junction bases not matched to a gene: 11. The CDR3 region is CASSSLAGGSMRYNEQFF. The CDR3 nucleotides are TGCGCCAGCAGCTCACTAGCGGGGGGTTCTATGAGATACAATGAGCAGTTCTTC.

V usage is TRBV2 and J usage is TRBJ1-4; TRBD1 agrees at 11 bases. The CDR3 spans 16 residues. V trimming: 6 bases; J trimming: 11 bases; junction bases outside the gene matches: 14. Germline-derived CDR1 and CDR2 are SNHLY and FYNNEI. The CDR3 here is CASRSRDRGALEKLFF. CDR3 sequence (DNA): TGTGCCAGCAGAAGCCGGGACAGGGGGGCCCTAGAGAAACTGTTTTTT.

This clonotype has at least ten counts. The junction shows a germline mismatch at one end, possibly a read error. This chain links TRBV20-1 with TRBJ1-1; 7 bases agree with TRBD1. Looked up from germline, CDR1 is DFQATT and CDR2 is SNEGSKA (reference sequence). CDR3 size: 11 residues. The CDR3 DNA sequence: TGCAGTGCTCGATTACGGGGAACAGGGGTCTTT. Translated: CSARLRGTGVF.

This clonotype was seen once. The J gene is TRBJ1-5, the V gene TRBV30, with a possible D match to TRBD1 (5 bases). The germline V gene encodes CDR1 GTSNPN and CDR2 SVGIG (reference sequence). This CDR3 comprises 17 residues. The ends were cut back, 4 bases at V and 0 bases at J, with 19 bases in the middle. The CDR3 loop is CAWTPGREYYSNQPQHF. In DNA, the CDR3 is TGTGCCTGGACCCCGGGACGGGAATATTATAGCAATCAGCCCCAGCATTTT. Full variable domain (rest looked up from reference TRBV30 and TRBJ1-5): SQTIHQWPATLVQPVGSPLSLECTVEGTSNPNLYWYRQAAGRGLQLLFYSVGIGQISSEVPQNLSASRPQDRQFILSSKKLLLSDSGFYLCAWTPGREYYSNQPQHFGDGTRLSIL.